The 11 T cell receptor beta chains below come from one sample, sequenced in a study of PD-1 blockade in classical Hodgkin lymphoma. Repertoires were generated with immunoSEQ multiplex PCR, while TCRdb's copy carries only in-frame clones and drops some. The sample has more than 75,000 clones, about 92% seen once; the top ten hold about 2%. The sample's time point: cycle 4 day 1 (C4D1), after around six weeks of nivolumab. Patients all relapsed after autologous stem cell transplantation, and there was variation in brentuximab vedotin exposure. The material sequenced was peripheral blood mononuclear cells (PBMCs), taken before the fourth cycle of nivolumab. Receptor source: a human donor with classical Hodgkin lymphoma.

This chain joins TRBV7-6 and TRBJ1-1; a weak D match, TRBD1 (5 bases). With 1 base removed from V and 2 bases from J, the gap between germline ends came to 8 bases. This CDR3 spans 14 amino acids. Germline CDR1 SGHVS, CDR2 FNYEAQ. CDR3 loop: CASSLGQINTEAFF. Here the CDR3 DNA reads TGTGCCAGCAGCTTAGGACAGATTAACACTGAAGCTTTCTTT.

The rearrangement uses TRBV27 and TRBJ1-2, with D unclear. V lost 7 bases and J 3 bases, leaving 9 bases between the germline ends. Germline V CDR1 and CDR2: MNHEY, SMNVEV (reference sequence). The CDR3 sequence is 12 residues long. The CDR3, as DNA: TGTGCCAGCAATTTGACGGACTATGGCTACACCTTC. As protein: CASNLTDYGYTF.

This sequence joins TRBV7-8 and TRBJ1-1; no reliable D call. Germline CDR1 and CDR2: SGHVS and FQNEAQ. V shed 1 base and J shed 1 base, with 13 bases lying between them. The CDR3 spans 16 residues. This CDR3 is CASSLEWIGQNTEAFF. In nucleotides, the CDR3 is TGTGCCAGCAGCTTAGAATGGATTGGTCAGAACACTGAAGCTTTCTTT.

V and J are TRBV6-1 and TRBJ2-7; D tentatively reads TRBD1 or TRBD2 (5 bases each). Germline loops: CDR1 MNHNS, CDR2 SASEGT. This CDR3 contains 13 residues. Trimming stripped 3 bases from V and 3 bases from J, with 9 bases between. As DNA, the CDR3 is TGTGCCAGCAGTGAGAGGGGAAACTACGAGCAGTACTTC. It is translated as CASSERGNYEQYF.

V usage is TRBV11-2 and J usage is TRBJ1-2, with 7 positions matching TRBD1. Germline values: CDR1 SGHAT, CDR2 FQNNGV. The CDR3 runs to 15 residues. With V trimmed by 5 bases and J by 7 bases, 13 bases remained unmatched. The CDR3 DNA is TGTGCCAGCAGCCCCGCCCGGACAGGCTCGAGTGGCTACACCTTC. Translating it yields CASSPARTGSSGYTF.

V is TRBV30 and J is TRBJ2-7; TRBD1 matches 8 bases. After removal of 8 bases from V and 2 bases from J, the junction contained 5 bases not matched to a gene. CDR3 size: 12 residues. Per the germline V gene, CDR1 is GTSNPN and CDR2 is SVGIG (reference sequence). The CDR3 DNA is TGTGCCGCCCGACAGGGGACCTACGAGCAGTACTTC. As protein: CAARQGTYEQYF.

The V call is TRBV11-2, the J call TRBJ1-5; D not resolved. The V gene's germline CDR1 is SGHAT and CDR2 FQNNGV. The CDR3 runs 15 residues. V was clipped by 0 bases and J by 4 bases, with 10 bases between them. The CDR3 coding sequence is TGTGCCAGCAGCTTAGATGGCGCAGCAAATCAGCCCCAGCATTTT. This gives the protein CASSLDGAANQPQHF.

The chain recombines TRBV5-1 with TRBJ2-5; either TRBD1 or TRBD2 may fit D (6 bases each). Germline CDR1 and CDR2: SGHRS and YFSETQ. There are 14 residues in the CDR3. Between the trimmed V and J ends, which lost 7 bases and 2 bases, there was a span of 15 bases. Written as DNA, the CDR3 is TGCGCCAGCGCCGAACAGGGAGGTCAAGAGACCCAGTACTTC. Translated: CASAEQGGQETQYF.

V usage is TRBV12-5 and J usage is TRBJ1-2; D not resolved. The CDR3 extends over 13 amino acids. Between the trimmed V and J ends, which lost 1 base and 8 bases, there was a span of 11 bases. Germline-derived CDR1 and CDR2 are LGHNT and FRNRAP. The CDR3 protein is CASGLEWVQGYTF. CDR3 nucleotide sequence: TGTGCTAGTGGTTTGGAGTGGGTTCAGGGCTACACCTTC.

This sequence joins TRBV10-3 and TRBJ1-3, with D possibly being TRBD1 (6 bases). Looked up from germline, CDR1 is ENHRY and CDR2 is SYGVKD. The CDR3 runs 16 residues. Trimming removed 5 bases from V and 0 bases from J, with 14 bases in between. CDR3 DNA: TGTGCCATCAGTCTTTCAGGGGCCCCCTCTGGAAACACCATATATTTT. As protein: CAISLSGAPSGNTIYF.

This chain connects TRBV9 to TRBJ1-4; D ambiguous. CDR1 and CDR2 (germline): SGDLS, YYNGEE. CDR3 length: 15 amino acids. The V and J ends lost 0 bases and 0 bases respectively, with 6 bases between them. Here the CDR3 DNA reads TGTGCCAGCAGCGTAGAGTCTGCAACTAATGAAAAACTGTTTTTT. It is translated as CASSVESATNEKLFF. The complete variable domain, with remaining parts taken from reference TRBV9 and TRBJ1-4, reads DSGVTQTPKHLITATGQRVTLRCSPRSGDLSVYWYQQSLDQGLQFLIQYYNGEERAKGNILERFSAQQFPDLHSELNLSSLELGDSALYFCASSVESATNEKLFFGSGTQLSVL.